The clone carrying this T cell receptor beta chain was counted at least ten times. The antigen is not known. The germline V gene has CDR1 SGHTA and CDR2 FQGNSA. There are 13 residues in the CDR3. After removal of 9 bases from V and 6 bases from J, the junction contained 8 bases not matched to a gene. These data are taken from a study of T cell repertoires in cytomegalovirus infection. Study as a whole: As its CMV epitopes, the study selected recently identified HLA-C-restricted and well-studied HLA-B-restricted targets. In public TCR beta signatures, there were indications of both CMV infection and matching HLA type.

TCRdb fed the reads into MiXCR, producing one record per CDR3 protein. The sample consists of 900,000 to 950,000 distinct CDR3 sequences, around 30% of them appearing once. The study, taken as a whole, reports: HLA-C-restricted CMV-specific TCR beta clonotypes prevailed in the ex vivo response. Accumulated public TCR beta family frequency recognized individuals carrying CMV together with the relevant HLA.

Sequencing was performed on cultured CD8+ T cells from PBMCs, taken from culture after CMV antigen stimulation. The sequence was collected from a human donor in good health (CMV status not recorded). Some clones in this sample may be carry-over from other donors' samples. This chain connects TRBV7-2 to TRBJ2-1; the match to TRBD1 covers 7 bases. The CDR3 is CAREDWDSNEQFF. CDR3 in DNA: TGTGCCAGAGAAGATTGGGACAGCAATGAGCAGTTCTTC.